Listed below are T cell receptor beta chains from one sample, sequenced in a study of CD8 T cells in ankylosing spondylitis. A single record per CDR3 protein comes from TCRdb applying MiXCR to the 5' RACE reads. Here the sample spans over 400,000 distinct CDR3 sequences, more than 25% being singletons. Sequenced: blood, either unsorted or a sorted T cell fraction (not recorded which). The receptors were sampled from a male donor with ankylosing spondylitis. CDR3s include the opening cysteine and the closing phenylalanine or tryptophan. Fields, in order: J gene, V gene, CDR3 protein.

TRBJ2-1 TRBV5-1 CASSLVASGRGNEQFF
TRBJ2-1 TRBV11-2 CASRSTGTSGRGYNEQFF
TRBJ2-4 TRBV11-3 CASSRRGVGNIQYF
TRBJ2-3 TRBV10-3 CAISDEQRSPDTQYF
TRBJ1-1 TRBV20-1 CSASARGRFTEAFF
TRBJ2-2 TRBV7-2 CASSSGQSNTGELFF
TRBJ2-3 TRBV5-1 CASSARTSGSRRTDTQYF
TRBJ2-7 TRBV7-2 CASSLEARREQYF
TRBJ2-2 TRBV7-2 CASSLEQGGGELFF
TRBJ1-5 TRBV5-5 CASSLMGGDQPQHF
TRBJ1-1 TRBV20-1 CSARVATGTLNTEAFF
TRBJ2-5 TRBV12-3/TRBV12-4 CASSSHSGRQETQYF
TRBJ1-6 TRBV28 CASSSLLTLHF
TRBJ1-2 TRBV20-1 CSARLDYGYTF
TRBJ1-2 TRBV20-1 CSAPTGGDGYTF
TRBJ1-6 TRBV20-1 CSARGPYNSPLHF
TRBJ2-5 TRBV7-7 CASSPSGQDQETQYF
TRBJ1-5 TRBV27 CASSLSPPGTSKQPQHF
TRBJ1-1 TRBV12-3/TRBV12-4 CASSLGQREGTEAFF
TRBJ1-4 TRBV3-1 CASSLWTSRNEKLFF
TRBJ2-1 TRBV10-3 CAISPGTSPNEQFF
TRBJ2-1 TRBV4-1 CASSQVRSSSEQFF
TRBJ2-3 TRBV20-1 CSAPKGGVGTDTQYF
TRBJ1-1 TRBV29-1 CSVNPHQRNTEAFF
TRBJ2-2 TRBV24-1 CATSLAGGTGELFF
TRBJ2-1 TRBV24-1 CATSDLGAGYNEQFF
TRBJ2-1 TRBV5-6 CASSTPATGDEQFF
TRBJ1-2 TRBV3-1 CASSHRETYGYTF
TRBJ1-6 TRBV3-1 CASSQGQQVGPLHF
TRBJ2-7 TRBV11-3 CASSLSRVDEQYF
TRBJ1-5 TRBV12-3/TRBV12-4 CASNQGYNQPQHF
TRBJ2-2 TRBV7-2 CASSLVAGGVGTGELFF
TRBJ2-2 TRBV24-1 CATSNRVRTGELFF
TRBJ1-2 TRBV5-1 CASSLSGDSTLHGYTF
TRBJ2-6 TRBV5-1 CASSSASKGSWGANVLTF
TRBJ2-3 TRBV5-1 CASSLGGPTDTQYF
TRBJ2-2 TRBV7-9 CASIQTGTGELFF
TRBJ2-1 TRBV7-2 CASSLDRASPFF
TRBJ1-1 TRBV6-1 CASSELGANTEAFF
TRBJ2-3 TRBV7-2 CASRRRGGRLDTDTQYF
TRBJ2-1 TRBV5-1 CASSLVGGPVSEQFF
TRBJ2-3 TRBV15 CATSSPGLPTDTQYF
TRBJ1-2 TRBV20-1 CSATGRRDGYTF
TRBJ1-5 TRBV15 CATSRDPNQPQHF
TRBJ1-2 TRBV5-6 CASSLREGLRRGYTF
TRBJ2-7 TRBV27 CASSLRSTGYEQYF
TRBJ2-7 TRBV2 CASSEEAGLGEQYF
TRBJ1-5 TRBV25-1 CASSEPGGQPQHF
TRBJ1-6 TRBV9 CASSVEGPSNSPLHF
TRBJ2-3 TRBV18 CASSPLGITDTQYF
TRBJ2-2 TRBV27 CASSSLAGQNTGELFF
TRBJ1-1 TRBV10-3 CAISESPGDYTEAFF
TRBJ2-3 TRBV24-1 CATSGQGTDTQYF
TRBJ1-1 TRBV5-1 CASSFTGGQITEAFF
TRBJ1-5 TRBV10-3 CAISSGTGENQPQHF
TRBJ1-2 TRBV7-2 CASSFRENYGYTF
TRBJ2-1 TRBV7-9 CASSGASGIVNEQFF